One and the same sample provided the 30 T cell receptor beta chains below, sequenced in a study of cytomegalovirus exposure and HLA in healthy donors. PCR primers comprised 60 Vbeta and 13 Jbeta primers. TCRdb keeps only in-frame clones here, not all; method: immunoSEQ multiplex PCR. This table has under 200,000 clones, more than 75% appearing once. Material for sequencing was PBMCs. The receptors here all came from a woman aged 18-29 years in good health and CMV-seronegative.

The CDR3: CASSLTGGQYF. The CDR3 bases are TGCGCCAGCAGCTTGACGGGGGGGCAGTACTTC. This rearrangement joins TRBV5-1 to TRBJ2-7; 7 bases are shared with TRBD2. From germline, CDR1 is SGHRS and CDR2 YFSETQ. The V and J ends lost 1 base and 9 bases, in that order; junction bases with no gene match: 1. This CDR3 is 11 amino acids long.

V is TRBV6-5 and J is TRBJ2-7; TRBD1 might be the D (7 bases). V gave up 8 bases and J gave up 5 bases, with 19 bases separating them. This CDR3 comprises 14 residues. The germline gives CDR1 MNHEY, CDR2 SVGAGI. CDR3 sequence: CASGNRGGRDEQYF. CDR3 coding DNA: TGTGCCAGCGGGAACAGGGGAGGAAGGGACGAGCAGTACTTC.

The chain combines TRBV7-9 with TRBJ2-3; D is possibly TRBD2 (6 bases). The length of the CDR3 is 14 residues. The germline CDR1 and CDR2 sequences are SEHNR and FQNEAQ (reference sequence). Trimming removed 1 base at V and 4 bases at J, with 9 bases between. CDR3 sequence: CASSLGIAADTQYF. The DNA of the CDR3 is TGTGCCAGCAGCTTAGGGATAGCGGCAGATACGCAGTATTTT.

This clone occurred once. The CDR3 coding sequence is TGTGCCGTAAACGGGGGGTGGGGTGAGCAGTTCTTC. Residues: CAVNGGWGEQFF. This chain joins TRBV6-5 and TRBJ2-1; 7 bases are a match to TRBD2. The V gene end was trimmed by 11 bases and the J gene end by 9 bases; junction bases not matched to a gene: 10. Germline-derived CDR1 and CDR2 are MNHEY and SVGAGI. The CDR3 has 12 amino acids.

This sequence joins TRBV19 and TRBJ2-7, with TRBD2 matching over 7 bases. The germline CDR1 and CDR2 sequences are LNHDA and SQIVND (reference sequence). This CDR3 is built from 15 residues. The V segment lost 2 bases and the J segment 3 bases; nucleotides outside the gene matches: 7. This CDR3 is CASSISASGYYEQYF. The CDR3 DNA sequence: TGTGCCAGTAGTATATCGGCTAGCGGATACTACGAGCAGTACTTC.

The CDR3 DNA reads as TGTGCCATCCTATGGGGGGGGAGGTCGAACACCGGGGAGCTGTTTTTT. This gives the protein CAILWGGRSNTGELFF. The chain uses TRBV19 and TRBJ2-2; 7 bases match TRBD2. Germline values: CDR1 LNHDA, CDR2 SQIVND (reference sequence). After removal of 10 bases from V and 0 bases from J, the junction contained 11 bases not matched to a gene. The CDR3 is 16 residues long.

V usage is TRBV18 and J usage is TRBJ2-5, with D perhaps matching TRBD2 (6 bases). The V gene's germline CDR1 is KGHSH and CDR2 LQKENI. CDR3 size: 15 residues. With 0 bases removed from V and 5 bases from J, the gap between germline ends came to 13 bases. The CDR3 is CASSPPGGAGETQYF. The CDR3 nucleotides are TGTGCCAGCTCACCACCCGGCGGGGCCGGGGAGACCCAGTACTTC.

A remark on this clone: Within the sample, other DNA sequences also encode this same CDR3. CDR3 DNA sequence: TGTGCCAGCAGCCTAAGGGGCACCGGGGAGCTGTTTTTT. This translates into CASSLRGTGELFF. The V gene is TRBV11-3, the J gene TRBJ2-2; D is perhaps TRBD1 (5 bases). Germline values: CDR1 SGHNT, CDR2 YENEEA. The ends were cut back, 5 bases at V and 4 bases at J, with 8 bases in the middle. The CDR3 has 13 residues. Full variable domain (missing parts from reference TRBV11-3 and TRBJ2-2): EAGVVQSPRYKIIEKKQPVAFWCNPISGHNTLYWYLQNLGQGPELLIRYENEEAVDDSQLPKDRFSAERLKGVDSTLKIQPAELGDSAVYLCASSLRGTGELFFGEGSRLTVL.

V is TRBV9 and J is TRBJ2-2, with 11 bases identical to TRBD2. The CDR3 loop spans 20 amino acids. Losses at the gene ends were 0 bases for V and 4 bases for J; bases not matched to a gene: 14. Germline V lookup: CDR1 SGDLS, CDR2 YYNGEE. This CDR3 is CASSVALAGGSGPSTGELFF. CDR3 coding DNA: TGTGCCAGCAGCGTAGCTCTAGCGGGAGGATCCGGACCGAGCACCGGGGAGCTGTTTTTT.

This chain links TRBV7-3 with TRBJ2-7, with TRBD2 matching over 13 bases. Per the germline V gene, CDR1 is SGHTA and CDR2 is FQGTGA. The CDR3 is 18 residues long. The V segment lost 0 bases and the J segment 6 bases; nucleotides outside the gene matches: 11. CDR3 bases: TGTGCCAGCAGCTTAACTGGGACTAGCGGGACTTTTCGCGGCGAGCAGTACTTC. Encoded protein: CASSLTGTSGTFRGEQYF.

This chain connects TRBV19 to TRBJ2-7, with 8 bases matching TRBD1. Looked up from germline, CDR1 is LNHDA and CDR2 is SQIVND (reference sequence). This CDR3 spans 15 amino acids. The V and J ends lost 6 bases and 2 bases, in that order; junction bases with no gene match: 9. CDR3 in amino acids: CASSSTGGSPYEQYF. The DNA of the CDR3 is TGTGCCAGTAGCTCAACAGGGGGTTCACCCTACGAGCAGTACTTC.

CDR3 nucleotides: TGTGCCAACCCGGGAACAGGGGTCACGAACACTGAAGCTTTCTTT. Translated, it gives CANPGTGVTNTEAFF. This sequence joins TRBV2 and TRBJ1-1; 7 bases are shared with TRBD1. Germline CDR1 reads SNHLY; CDR2 reads FYNNEI. There are 15 residues in the CDR3. J was trimmed by 1 base and V by 10 bases; bases with no gene match: 12. Full variable domain (remainder filled in from reference TRBV2 and TRBJ1-1): EPEVTQTPSHQVTQMGQEVILRCVPISNHLYFYWYRQILGQKVEFLVSFYNNEISEKSEIFDDQFSVERPDGSNFTLKIRSTKLEDSAMYFCANPGTGVTNTEAFFGQGTRLTVV.

CDR3 loop: CASSYLGQGYEQYF. The CDR3 DNA is TGTGCCAGCAGTTACCTGGGACAGGGATACGAGCAGTACTTC. The V call is TRBV28, the J call TRBJ2-7, with TRBD1 matching 9 bases. The V gene end was trimmed by 4 bases and the J gene end by 4 bases; junction bases not matched to a gene: 5. The CDR3 length is 14 residues. Germline V CDR1 and CDR2: MDHEN, SYDVKM. The full variable domain, with the rest looked up from reference TRBV28 and TRBJ2-7, is DVKVTQSSRYLVKRTGEKVFLECVQDMDHENMFWYRQDPGLGLRLIYFSYDVKMKEKGDIPEGYSVSREKKERFSLILESASTNQTSMYLCASSYLGQGYEQYFGPGTRLTVT.

The rearrangement uses TRBV5-6 and TRBJ1-2; D not certain. The CDR3 spans 13 residues. The V gene's germline CDR1 is SGHDT and CDR2 YYEEEE. Trimming stripped 4 bases from V and 4 bases from J, with 11 bases between. The CDR3 region has the DNA TGTGCCAGCAGCATGAGGTATAGCTATGGCTACACCTTC. Amino acid sequence: CASSMRYSYGYTF.

The rearrangement joins TRBV19 to TRBJ2-5, with a possible D match to TRBD1 (6 bases). In germline, CDR1 is LNHDA, CDR2 SQIVND (reference sequence). This CDR3 spans 13 amino acids. Deletions cut 10 bases from V and 2 bases from J, with 14 bases between. The CDR3 is CATKMDSQETQYF. CDR3 bases: TGTGCCACAAAGATGGACAGTCAAGAGACCCAGTACTTC.

The genes are TRBV5-1 and TRBJ2-1; maybe TRBD1 (6 bases). Looked up from germline, CDR1 is SGHRS and CDR2 is YFSETQ. V was trimmed by 2 bases and J by 9 bases, leaving 18 bases between them. The CDR3 extends over 15 amino acids. As DNA, the CDR3 is TGCGCCAGCAGCTTCCTACCAGAGGGGGTGGGTGAGCAGTTCTTC. Protein: CASSFLPEGVGEQFF.

The CDR3 DNA is TGCGCCAGCAGCTTGGTTGACGGGGGGACCGGGGAGCTGTTTTTT. Protein: CASSLVDGGTGELFF. The chain joins TRBV5-1 to TRBJ2-2; 7 bases are a match to TRBD2. The ends lost 0 bases at V and 5 bases at J; junction bases unmatched: 4. The CDR3 runs 15 residues. The germline V gene has CDR1 SGHRS and CDR2 YFSETQ.

The sample holds a few counts of this clone. This chain links TRBV6-1 with TRBJ2-7; TRBD2 matches 13 bases. V shed 6 bases and J 6 bases; nucleotides not matched to a gene: 8. There are 15 residues in the CDR3. CDR1 and CDR2 from the germline V gene are MNHNS and SASEGT. The CDR3 sequence is CASSQTSGGEAEQYF. The CDR3 DNA reads TGTGCCAGCAGCCAAACTAGCGGGGGGGAAGCCGAGCAGTACTTC.

The V gene is TRBV13, the J gene TRBJ2-3; possibly TRBD1 for D (6 bases). Germline CDR1 PRHDT, CDR2 FYEKMQ (reference sequence). The CDR3 has 14 amino acids. The V end was cut by 4 bases, the J end by 4 bases, with 12 bases between. The CDR3 region is CASSSTDSADTQYF. CDR3 coding DNA: TGTGCCAGCAGCTCTACGGACAGCGCAGATACGCAGTATTTT.

The CDR3 is CASSYVRQITEAFF. Written as DNA, the CDR3 is TGTGCCAGCAGTTACGTGAGACAGATCACTGAAGCTTTCTTT. The chain uses TRBV6-5 and TRBJ1-1; D might be TRBD1 (5 bases). Trimming took off 2 bases at V and 4 bases at J, with 11 bases between the two ends. The germline V gene has CDR1 MNHEY and CDR2 SVGAGI. CDR3 length: 14 amino acids.

This chain connects TRBV5-1 to TRBJ1-1; the match to TRBD1 covers 7 bases. Germline values: CDR1 SGHRS, CDR2 YFSETQ. The CDR3 consists of 13 residues. The V and J ends lost 7 bases and 1 base, in that order; junction bases with no gene match: 4. CDR3 sequence: CASSRTGNTEAFF. As DNA, the CDR3 is TGCGCCAGCTCGCGGACAGGGAACACTGAAGCTTTCTTT.

The V and J genes are TRBV30 and TRBJ2-1; possibly TRBD1 for D (6 bases). From germline, CDR1 is GTSNPN and CDR2 SVGIG (reference sequence). The germline V and J ends were trimmed by 3 bases and 8 bases, with 14 bases remaining between them. The CDR3 spans 13 residues. In DNA, the CDR3 is TGTGCCTGGAGCGGAATCTACAGGGATGAGCAGTTCTTC. It yields the protein CAWSGIYRDEQFF.

About this clone: At one end, the junction sequence differs from germline, possibly due to a read error. This chain links TRBV7-9 with TRBJ2-7; D not resolved. The length of the CDR3 is 12 residues. In germline, CDR1 is SEHNR, CDR2 FQNEAQ (reference sequence). CDR3: CSSSFESYEQYF. In nucleotides, the CDR3 is TGTTCCAGCAGCTTCGAGTCCTACGAGCAGTACTTC.

Written as DNA, the CDR3 is TGTGCCACCAGCGGATTCTCCGGGACATCACCCCTCCACTTT. As protein: CATSGFSGTSPLHF. The chain combines TRBV15 with TRBJ1-6, with D tentatively TRBD1 (6 bases). CDR3 length: 14 amino acids. Per germline, CDR1 LNHNV and CDR2 YYDKDF (reference sequence). The V end lost 5 bases, the J end lost 10 bases, and 15 bases lay between the germline ends.

The J gene is TRBJ1-2, the V gene TRBV2, with 9 bases fitting TRBD1. CDR3 length: 14 amino acids. Losses at the gene ends were 7 bases for V and 6 bases for J; bases not matched to a gene: 9. CDR1 is SNHLY, CDR2 FYNNEI, per germline. The CDR3 sequence: CASTRQGQGNGYTF. The CDR3 DNA sequence: TGTGCCAGCACCCGCCAGGGACAGGGCAATGGCTACACCTTC.

The V and J genes are TRBV25-1 and TRBJ2-6; TRBD1 might be the D (6 bases). CDR3 length: 17 residues. The V and J ends lost 6 bases and 0 bases respectively, with 15 bases between them. Looked up from germline, CDR1 is MGHDK and CDR2 is SYGVNS. This chain's CDR3 is CASSSEDSASGANVLTF. CDR3 in DNA: TGTGCCAGCAGCTCCGAGGACAGTGCCTCTGGGGCCAACGTCCTGACTTTC.

The gene calls are TRBV4-2 and TRBJ1-4, with TRBD1 matching over 8 bases. Trimming took 0 bases from V and 10 from J; bases not matched to a gene: 7. The germline CDR1 and CDR2 sequences are LGHNA and YNFKEQ. The CDR3 totals 15 residues. The CDR3 DNA sequence: TGTGCCAGCAGCCAAGAGCAGGGGGCGACTACAAAACTGTTTTTT. It codes for CASSQEQGATTKLFF.

This clone showed up just a few times. The chain couples TRBV5-6 to TRBJ1-1; no definite D call. Trimming left V 4 bases short and J 1 base short, with 5 bases between. The CDR3 loop spans 12 amino acids. Germline V gives CDR1 SGHDT, CDR2 YYEEEE. Here the CDR3 reads CASSPKNTEAFF. The CDR3 DNA reads as TGTGCCAGCAGCCCTAAGAACACTGAAGCTTTCTTT.

This chain links TRBV19 with TRBJ2-7; TRBD2 matches 12 bases. Germline loops: CDR1 LNHDA, CDR2 SQIVND (reference sequence). V trimming: 5 bases; J trimming: 6 bases; junction bases outside the gene matches: 2. CDR3 length: 13 residues. The CDR3 nucleotides read TGTGCCAGTAGTTCGGGACTAGCGGGCGAGCAGTACTTC. Amino acids: CASSSGLAGEQYF. The complete variable domain, with remaining parts taken from reference TRBV19 and TRBJ2-7, reads DGGITQSPKYLFRKEGQNVTLSCEQNLNHDAMYWYRQDPGQGLRLIYYSQIVNDFQKGDIAEGYSVSREKKESFPLTVTSAQKNPTAFYLCASSSGLAGEQYFGPGTRLTVT.

The CDR3 region is CASSRGQLMNTEAFF. The CDR3 nucleotides read TGTGCCAGCAGTAGAGGACAGCTAATGAACACTGAAGCTTTCTTT. This chain joins TRBV6-6 and TRBJ1-1; D is possibly TRBD1 (6 bases). The length of the CDR3 is 15 residues. V was clipped by 5 bases and J by 0 bases, with 13 bases between them. Germline V gene lookup returns CDR1 MNHNY and CDR2 SVGAGI (reference sequence).